These 26 T cell receptor beta chains share one sample of origin, sequenced in a study of cytomegalovirus exposure and HLA in healthy donors. Measured with immunoSEQ multiplex PCR; TCRdb has only the in-frame clones, and not every one. Here the sample spans 150,000 to 200,000 clones, 86% being singletons. The sample consisted of PBMCs. The receptor set was obtained from a woman aged 18-29 years in good health and CMV-seronegative.

V is TRBV30 and J is TRBJ2-7; D is possibly TRBD2 (5 bases). The V end lost 0 bases, the J end lost 2 bases, and 17 bases lay between the germline ends. Germline-derived CDR1 and CDR2 are GTSNPN and SVGIG (reference sequence). The CDR3 spans 16 residues. The CDR3 reads CAWSVKSGWNPYEQYF. Written as DNA, the CDR3 is TGTGCCTGGAGTGTTAAGAGCGGATGGAATCCCTACGAGCAGTACTTC.

The chain carries TRBV10-3 and TRBJ1-5; the match to TRBD1 covers 8 bases. The CDR3 is made up of 16 amino acids. Germline V CDR1 and CDR2: ENHRY, SYGVKD. V was clipped by 4 bases and J by 13 bases; unmatched bases: 18. CDR3 sequence (DNA): TGTGCCATCAGTGCGGACAGGGCCGTTCAAGGAGGGGGACAGCATTTT. Its protein product is CAISADRAVQGGGQHF.

V gene TRBV6-5 combines with J gene TRBJ2-5, with D possibly being TRBD1 (6 bases). The CDR3 covers 15 residues. Germline CDR1 is MNHEY and CDR2 is SVGAGI. Trimming shortened V by 8 bases and J by 4 bases, and 20 bases separated the two germline ends. This CDR3 reads CASRLNRVFGETQYF. As DNA, the CDR3 is TGTGCCAGCCGATTAAACAGGGTTTTCGGAGAGACCCAGTACTTC.

This clone was observed a few times. V is TRBV4-1 and J is TRBJ2-2; possibly TRBD1 for D (5 bases). Germline values: CDR1 MGHRA, CDR2 YSYEKL. The ends were cut back, 4 bases at V and 2 bases at J, with 8 bases in the middle. The CDR3 length is 14 residues. CDR3 region: CASSPQGNTGELFF. The DNA of the CDR3 is TGCGCCAGCAGCCCCCAGGGAAACACCGGGGAGCTGTTTTTT.

This clone was recorded only once. The V gene is TRBV15, the J gene TRBJ1-3, with 7 bases lining up with TRBD1. Per germline, CDR1 LNHNV and CDR2 YYDKDF (reference sequence). The CDR3 contains 17 residues. With V trimmed by 0 bases and J by 4 bases, 9 bases remained unmatched. CDR3 nucleotide sequence: TGTGCCACCAGCAGAGAGCAGGGACAGAGGTGGGGAAACACCATATATTTT. Translated, it gives CATSREQGQRWGNTIYF.

This clone was recorded a few times. The chain uses TRBV2 and TRBJ1-2; 7 bases are a match to TRBD1. Trimming took 6 bases from V and 1 from J; bases not matched to a gene: 5. Germline CDR1 SNHLY, CDR2 FYNNEI. This CDR3 region has 14 residues. This CDR3 is CASRAGGINYGYTF. For the CDR3, the DNA is TGTGCCAGCAGGGCAGGGGGAATTAACTATGGCTACACCTTC.

V is TRBV1 and J is TRBJ1-2. TRBV1 is marked as a pseudogene. This CDR3 spans 16 amino acids. CDR3 in amino acids: CTSNPDCTPGKNGYTF. DNA for the CDR3: TGCACCAGCAACCCGGACTGCACCCCTGGAAAGAATGGCTACACCTTC.

This chain connects TRBV30 to TRBJ1-6; 7 nucleotides agree with TRBD1. Losses at the gene ends were 1 base for V and 10 bases for J; bases not matched to a gene: 7. This CDR3 contains 14 residues. CDR1 and CDR2 (germline): GTSNPN, SVGIG (reference sequence). This chain's CDR3 is CAWSATTGNSPLHF. In DNA, the CDR3 is TGTGCCTGGAGTGCCACGACAGGGAACTCACCCCTCCACTTT.

The chain carries TRBV2 and TRBJ1-5; TRBD1 might be the D (5 bases). This CDR3 has 16 residues. Germline values: CDR1 SNHLY, CDR2 FYNNEI. Between the trimmed V and J ends, which lost 6 bases and 6 bases, there was a span of 21 bases. CDR3 residues: CASSARLTAHSQPQHF. The CDR3 nucleotides are TGTGCCAGCAGCGCTAGGTTGACAGCCCACAGTCAGCCCCAGCATTTT.

This rearrangement joins TRBV5-1 to TRBJ2-7; a weak D match, TRBD2 (5 bases). Trimming took 2 bases from V and 3 from J, leaving 15 bases between them. Germline CDR1 reads SGHRS; CDR2 reads YFSETQ. The CDR3 consists of 15 residues. This CDR3 is CASSLPSNSDYEQYF. For the CDR3, the DNA is TGCGCCAGCAGCTTACCTTCCAATAGCGACTACGAGCAGTACTTC.

This chain uses TRBV27 with TRBJ1-2; TRBD1 agrees at 9 bases. The germline V gene has CDR1 MNHEY and CDR2 SMNVEV (reference sequence). V was pared by 7 bases and J by 4 bases, with 10 bases of the junction left unmatched. The CDR3 sequence is 15 residues long. The CDR3 loop reads CASMDTGGNTYGYTF. Here the CDR3 DNA reads TGTGCCAGCATGGATACAGGGGGCAATACCTATGGCTACACCTTC.

Comments on this clone: The sample carries other DNA sequences with the same CDR3. V and J are TRBV7-2 and TRBJ2-5; 8 nucleotides match TRBD1. Per the germline V gene, CDR1 is SGHTA and CDR2 is FQGNSA. The CDR3 runs 15 residues. V shed 5 bases, J shed 2 bases, and the junction held 7 bases outside the gene matches. In DNA form, the CDR3 reads TGTGCCAGCAGCCCCCGGACAGGGTTTCAAGAGACCCAGTACTTC. Its protein product is CASSPRTGFQETQYF.

V usage is TRBV5-1 and J usage is TRBJ1-1; a weak D match, TRBD1 (5 bases). Trimming removed 4 bases from V and 1 base from J, with 14 bases in between. The germline V gene has CDR1 SGHRS and CDR2 YFSETQ. CDR3 length: 15 residues. CDR3 bases: TGCGCCAGCAGCGGGATGAACGGGGGGAACACTGAAGCTTTCTTT. Translating gives CASSGMNGGNTEAFF.

This clone was seen only once. The rearrangement joins TRBV6-1 to TRBJ2-3; TRBD1 matches 8 bases. J lost 1 base, V lost 7 bases, and 7 bases had no gene match. In germline, CDR1 is MNHNS, CDR2 SASEGT. The CDR3 is 15 amino acids. Here the CDR3 DNA reads TGTGCCAGCACCTCTTGGGGACAGGGCACAGATACGCAGTATTTT. It specifies CASTSWGQGTDTQYF.

CDR3 nucleotides: TGTGCCAGCACTAGCGGGAGGAGCACCGGGGAGCTGTTTTTT. Translation gives CASTSGRSTGELFF. This chain connects TRBV27 to TRBJ2-2; the match to TRBD2 covers 11 bases. This CDR3 spans 14 amino acids. Germline-derived CDR1 and CDR2 are MNHEY and SMNVEV (reference sequence). Trimming removed 7 bases from V and 4 bases from J; junction bases left unmatched: 2.

This chain uses TRBV13 with TRBJ2-2; TRBD2 matches at 11 bases. The V segment lost 6 bases and the J segment 5 bases; nucleotides outside the gene matches: 5. Germline CDR1 PRHDT, CDR2 FYEKMQ (reference sequence). This CDR3 comprises 15 residues. This CDR3 is CASRKTSGNTGELFF. The DNA of the CDR3 is TGTGCCAGCAGGAAGACTAGCGGGAATACCGGGGAGCTGTTTTTT. The whole variable domain, remainder taken from reference TRBV13 and TRBJ2-2, is AAGVIQSPRHLIKEKRETATLKCYPIPRHDTVYWYQQGPGQDPQFLISFYEKMQSDKGSIPDRFSAQQFSDYHSELNMSSLELGDSALYFCASRKTSGNTGELFFGEGSRLTVL.

The chain employs TRBV11-2 and TRBJ1-2; 7 bases line up with TRBD1. Trimming took 5 bases from V and 4 from J; bases not matched to a gene: 7. Germline CDR1 SGHAT, CDR2 FQNNGV. CDR3 length: 14 amino acids. The CDR3 protein is CASSRVGDSYGYTF. The CDR3 nucleotides read TGTGCCAGCAGCCGGGTGGGGGACAGCTATGGCTACACCTTC.

This chain links TRBV5-6 with TRBJ2-7; D is perhaps TRBD1 (6 bases). The germline CDR1 and CDR2 sequences are SGHDT and YYEEEE. The CDR3 totals 15 residues. V gave up 2 bases and J gave up 2 bases, with 14 bases separating them. CDR3 in amino acids: CASSFGTSNAYEQYF. Written as DNA, the CDR3 is TGTGCCAGCAGCTTCGGGACATCGAATGCCTACGAGCAGTACTTC.

The chain links TRBV7-9 to TRBJ2-2, with D tentatively TRBD2 (5 bases). This CDR3 region has 15 residues. Between the trimmed V and J ends, which lost 1 base and 5 bases, there was a span of 11 bases. Per the germline V gene, CDR1 is SEHNR and CDR2 is FQNEAQ (reference sequence). The CDR3 DNA follows: TGTGCCAGCAGCTTAGGAGGGCGGTGGACCGGGGAGCTGTTTTTT. It translates to CASSLGGRWTGELFF.

This clone was seen just once. V and J are TRBV6-1 and TRBJ2-3; 11 nucleotides line up with TRBD2. This CDR3 spans 15 amino acids. Germline V gene lookup returns CDR1 MNHNS and CDR2 SASEGT. With V trimmed by 6 bases and J by 6 bases, 8 bases remained unmatched. CDR3 DNA sequence: TGTGCCAGCAGCGGCCTATCTAGCGGGAGGGATACGCAGTATTTT. Encoded protein: CASSGLSSGRDTQYF.

The chain is built from TRBV27 and TRBJ2-7; 7 bases fit TRBD1. Germline CDR1 and CDR2: MNHEY and SMNVEV (reference sequence). Losses at the gene ends were 8 bases for V and 2 bases for J; bases not matched to a gene: 18. The CDR3 extends over 17 amino acids. The CDR3 region has the DNA TGTGCCAGCGCCCATACAGGGGCAGGGCCTACTACCTACGAGCAGTACTTC. As protein: CASAHTGAGPTTYEQYF.

This chain uses TRBV9 with TRBJ1-1; 8 nucleotides agree with TRBD1. Germline CDR1 is SGDLS and CDR2 is YYNGEE. The J segment lost 6 bases and the V segment lost 3 bases, leaving 10 bases of the junction unmatched. The CDR3 is made up of 15 amino acids. CDR3 nucleotides: TGTGCCAGCAGCGGACTTGGGACAGGCGGGGCTGAAGCTTTCTTT. Translation: CASSGLGTGGAEAFF.

This clone was seen just once. The J gene is TRBJ2-1, the V gene TRBV30; perhaps TRBD1 as D (6 bases). Germline CDR1 reads GTSNPN; CDR2 reads SVGIG (reference sequence). CDR3 length: 14 amino acids. The germline V and J ends were trimmed by 2 bases and 3 bases, with 11 bases remaining between them. The CDR3 reads CAWSPLGGYNEQFF. CDR3 sequence (DNA): TGTGCCTGGAGTCCGCTAGGGGGCTACAATGAGCAGTTCTTC. The complete variable domain, with remaining parts taken from reference TRBV30 and TRBJ2-1, reads SQTIHQWPATLVQPVGSPLSLECTVEGTSNPNLYWYRQAAGRGLQLLFYSVGIGQISSEVPQNLSASRPQDRQFILSSKKLLLSDSGFYLCAWSPLGGYNEQFFGPGTRLTVL.

The J gene is TRBJ2-7, the V gene TRBV6-5; 10 bases align to TRBD1. Trimming at V came to 6 bases and at J to 2 bases, leaving 4 bases not matched to a gene. This CDR3 is built from 14 residues. Germline loops: CDR1 MNHEY, CDR2 SVGAGI. The CDR3 nucleotides are TGTGCCAGCAGCGGACAGGGGGGGACCTACGAGCAGTACTTC. This sequence encodes CASSGQGGTYEQYF.

V usage is TRBV6-5 and J usage is TRBJ1-3; possible D gene TRBD1, 6 bases. Trimming took off 6 bases at V and 7 bases at J, with 16 bases between the two ends. This CDR3 contains 14 residues. Germline loops: CDR1 MNHEY, CDR2 SVGAGI. The CDR3 DNA reads TGTGCCAGCAGCAGGGGACCTCAGGGGAACACCATATATTTT. Encoded protein: CASSRGPQGNTIYF.

The rearrangement joins TRBV10-2 to TRBJ1-2; a weak D match, TRBD1 (6 bases). The CDR3 extends over 13 amino acids. Trimming took 6 bases from V and 3 from J, leaving 11 bases between them. Germline V gene sequence: CDR1 WSHSY, CDR2 SAAADI. The CDR3 region is CASSTTGDYGYTF. CDR3 nucleotides: TGCGCCAGCAGCACGACAGGAGACTATGGCTACACCTTC.